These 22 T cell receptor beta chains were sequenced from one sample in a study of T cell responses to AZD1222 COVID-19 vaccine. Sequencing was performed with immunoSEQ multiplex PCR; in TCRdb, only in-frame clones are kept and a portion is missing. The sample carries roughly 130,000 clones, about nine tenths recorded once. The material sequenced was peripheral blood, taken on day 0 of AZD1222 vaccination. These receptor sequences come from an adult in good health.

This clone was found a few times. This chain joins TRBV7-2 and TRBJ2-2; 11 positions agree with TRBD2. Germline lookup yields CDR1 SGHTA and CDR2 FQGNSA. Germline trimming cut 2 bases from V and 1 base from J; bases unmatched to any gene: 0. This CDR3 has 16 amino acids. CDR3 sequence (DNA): TGTGCCAGCAGCTTACTAGCGGGGGGGAACACCGGGGAGCTGTTTTTT. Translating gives CASSLLAGGNTGELFF.

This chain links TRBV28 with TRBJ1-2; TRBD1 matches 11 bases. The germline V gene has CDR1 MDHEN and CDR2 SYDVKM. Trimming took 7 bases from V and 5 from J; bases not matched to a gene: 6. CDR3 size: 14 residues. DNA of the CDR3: TGTGCCAGCAAAATAGGGACAGGGGGTTATGGCTACACCTTC. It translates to CASKIGTGGYGYTF.

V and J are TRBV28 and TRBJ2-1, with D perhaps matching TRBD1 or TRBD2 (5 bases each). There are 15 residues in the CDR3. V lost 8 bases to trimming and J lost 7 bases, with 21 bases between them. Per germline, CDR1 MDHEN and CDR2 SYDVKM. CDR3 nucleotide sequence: TGTGCCAGCGCCATAGTAACCCACGGGGCGAATGAGCAGTTCTTC. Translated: CASAIVTHGANEQFF.

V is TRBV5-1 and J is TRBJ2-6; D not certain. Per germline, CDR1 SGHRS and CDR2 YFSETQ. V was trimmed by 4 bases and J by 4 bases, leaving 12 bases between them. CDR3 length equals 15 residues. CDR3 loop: CASSGTPAGANVLTF. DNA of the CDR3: TGCGCCAGCAGCGGTACCCCTGCAGGGGCCAACGTCCTGACTTTC.

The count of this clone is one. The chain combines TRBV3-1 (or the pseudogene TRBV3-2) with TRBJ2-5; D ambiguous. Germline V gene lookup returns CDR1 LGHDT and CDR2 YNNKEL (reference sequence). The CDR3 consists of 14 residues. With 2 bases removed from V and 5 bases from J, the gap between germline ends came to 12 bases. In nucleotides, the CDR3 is TGTGCCAGCAGCCAATCGCCCGGGCGGGAGACCCAGTACTTC. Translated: CASSQSPGRETQYF.

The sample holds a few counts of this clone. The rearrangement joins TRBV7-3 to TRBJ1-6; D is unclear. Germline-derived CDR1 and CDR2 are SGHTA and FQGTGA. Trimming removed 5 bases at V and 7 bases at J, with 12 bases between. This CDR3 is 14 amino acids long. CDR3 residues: CASSPTGVNSPLHF. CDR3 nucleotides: TGTGCCAGCAGCCCCACCGGGGTCAATTCACCCCTCCACTTT.

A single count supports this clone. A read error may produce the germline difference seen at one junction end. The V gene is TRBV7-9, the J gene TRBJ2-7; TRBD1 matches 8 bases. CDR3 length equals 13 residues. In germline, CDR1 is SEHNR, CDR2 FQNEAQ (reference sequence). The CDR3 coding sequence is TGTGCCAGCAGCCTGGTCGACAGGGGACTTGAGGACTTC. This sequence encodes CASSLVDRGLEDF.

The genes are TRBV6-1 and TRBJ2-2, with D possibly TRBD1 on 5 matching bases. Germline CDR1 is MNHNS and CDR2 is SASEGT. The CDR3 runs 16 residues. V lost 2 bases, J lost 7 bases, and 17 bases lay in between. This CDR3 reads CASSERGGSVGGELFF. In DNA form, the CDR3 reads TGTGCCAGCAGTGAAAGGGGCGGCAGCGTTGGCGGGGAGCTGTTTTTT.

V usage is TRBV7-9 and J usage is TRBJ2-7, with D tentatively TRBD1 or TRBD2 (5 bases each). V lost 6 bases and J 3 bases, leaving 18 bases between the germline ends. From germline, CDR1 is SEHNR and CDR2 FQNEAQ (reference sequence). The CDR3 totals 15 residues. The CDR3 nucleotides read TGTGCCAGCAGTTCCCAGAGGGGAGAGTTCTACGAGCAGTACTTC. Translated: CASSSQRGEFYEQYF.

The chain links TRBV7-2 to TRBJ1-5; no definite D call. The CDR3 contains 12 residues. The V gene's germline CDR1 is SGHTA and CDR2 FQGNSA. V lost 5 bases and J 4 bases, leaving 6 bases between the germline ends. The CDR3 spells CASSHTNQPQHF. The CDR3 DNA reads TGTGCCAGCAGCCATACGAATCAGCCCCAGCATTTT.

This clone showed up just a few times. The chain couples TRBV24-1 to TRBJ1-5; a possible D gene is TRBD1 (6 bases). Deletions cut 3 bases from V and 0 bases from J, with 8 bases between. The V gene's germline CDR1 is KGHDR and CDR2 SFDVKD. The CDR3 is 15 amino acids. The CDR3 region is CATSDGTYSNQPQHF. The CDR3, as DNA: TGTGCCACCAGTGATGGGACATATAGCAATCAGCCCCAGCATTTT.

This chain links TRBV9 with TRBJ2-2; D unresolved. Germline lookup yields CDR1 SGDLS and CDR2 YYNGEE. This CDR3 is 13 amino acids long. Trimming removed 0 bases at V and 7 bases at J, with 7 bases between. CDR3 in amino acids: CASSVAQSGELFF. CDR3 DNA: TGTGCCAGCAGCGTAGCACAAAGCGGGGAGCTGTTTTTT.

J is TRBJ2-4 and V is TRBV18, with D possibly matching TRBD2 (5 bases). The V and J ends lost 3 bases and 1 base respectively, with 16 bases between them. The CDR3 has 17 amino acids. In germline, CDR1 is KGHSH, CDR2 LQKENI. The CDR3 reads CASSPVREVMAKNIQYF. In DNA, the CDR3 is TGTGCCAGCTCACCGGTGAGGGAAGTTATGGCCAAAAACATTCAGTACTTC.

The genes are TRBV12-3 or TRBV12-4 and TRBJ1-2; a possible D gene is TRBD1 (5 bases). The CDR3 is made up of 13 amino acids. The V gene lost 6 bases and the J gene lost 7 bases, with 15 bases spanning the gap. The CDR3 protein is CASSFGQGPGYTF. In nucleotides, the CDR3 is TGTGCCAGCAGCTTCGGTCAGGGCCCTGGCTACACCTTC.

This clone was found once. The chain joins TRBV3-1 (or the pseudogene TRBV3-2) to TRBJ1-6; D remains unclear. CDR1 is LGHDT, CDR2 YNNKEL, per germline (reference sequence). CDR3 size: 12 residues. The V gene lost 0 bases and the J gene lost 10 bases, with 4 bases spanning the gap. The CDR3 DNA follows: TGTGCCAGCAGCCAAGAGGCCTCACCCCTCCACTTT. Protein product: CASSQEASPLHF.

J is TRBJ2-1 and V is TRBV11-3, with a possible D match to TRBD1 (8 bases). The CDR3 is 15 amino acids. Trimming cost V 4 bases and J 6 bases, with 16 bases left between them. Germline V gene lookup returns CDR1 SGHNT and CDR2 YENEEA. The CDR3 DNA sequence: TGTGCCAGCAGCTCCGGGAGGACAGGGCCCAATGAGCAGTTCTTC. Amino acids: CASSSGRTGPNEQFF. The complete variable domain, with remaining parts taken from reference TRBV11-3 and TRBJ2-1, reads EAGVVQSPRYKIIEKKQPVAFWCNPISGHNTLYWYLQNLGQGPELLIRYENEEAVDDSQLPKDRFSAERLKGVDSTLKIQPAELGDSAVYLCASSSGRTGPNEQFFGPGTRLTVL.

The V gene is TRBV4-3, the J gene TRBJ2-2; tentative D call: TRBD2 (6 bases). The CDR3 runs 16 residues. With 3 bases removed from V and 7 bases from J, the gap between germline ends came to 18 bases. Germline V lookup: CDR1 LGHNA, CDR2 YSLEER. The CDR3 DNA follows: TGCGCCAGCAGCCAGGATCAGGCGGGGTTGGGCGGGGAGCTGTTTTTT. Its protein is CASSQDQAGLGGELFF.

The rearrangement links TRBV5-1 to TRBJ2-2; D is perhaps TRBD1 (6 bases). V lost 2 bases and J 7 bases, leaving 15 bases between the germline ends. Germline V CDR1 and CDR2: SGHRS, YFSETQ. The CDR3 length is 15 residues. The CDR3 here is CASSLTGISGGELFF. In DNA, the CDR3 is TGCGCCAGCAGCTTAACAGGGATAAGCGGCGGGGAGCTGTTTTTT.

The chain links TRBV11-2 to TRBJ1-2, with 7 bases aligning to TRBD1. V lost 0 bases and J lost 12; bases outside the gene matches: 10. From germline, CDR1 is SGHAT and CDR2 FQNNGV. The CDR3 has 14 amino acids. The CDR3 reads CASSLDLLAGGHTF. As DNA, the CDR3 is TGTGCCAGCAGCTTAGATCTTTTGGCAGGGGGTCACACCTTC. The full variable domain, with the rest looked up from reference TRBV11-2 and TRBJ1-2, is EAGVAQSPRYKIIEKRQSVAFWCNPISGHATLYWYQQILGQGPKLLIQFQNNGVVDDSQLPKDRFSAERLKGVDSTLKIQPAKLEDSAVYLCASSLDLLAGGHTFGSGTRLTVV.

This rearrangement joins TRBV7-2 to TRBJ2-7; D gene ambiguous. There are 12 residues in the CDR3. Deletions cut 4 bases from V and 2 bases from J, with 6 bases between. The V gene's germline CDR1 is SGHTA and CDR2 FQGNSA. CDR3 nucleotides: TGTGCCAGCAGCTCCCGGCCCTACGAGCAGTACTTC. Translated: CASSSRPYEQYF. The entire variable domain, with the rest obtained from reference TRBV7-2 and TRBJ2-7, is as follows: GAGVSQSPSNKVTEKGKDVELRCDPISGHTALYWYRQSLGQGLEFLIYFQGNSAPDKSGLPSDRFSAERTGGSVSTLTIQRTQQEDSAVYLCASSSRPYEQYFGPGTRLTVT.

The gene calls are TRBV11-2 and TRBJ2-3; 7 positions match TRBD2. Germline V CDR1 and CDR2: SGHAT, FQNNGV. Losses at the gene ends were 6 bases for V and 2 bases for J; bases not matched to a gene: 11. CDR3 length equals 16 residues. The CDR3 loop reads CASRRPGRGHTDTQYF. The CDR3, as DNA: TGTGCCAGCAGGAGGCCAGGGAGGGGTCACACAGATACGCAGTATTTT.

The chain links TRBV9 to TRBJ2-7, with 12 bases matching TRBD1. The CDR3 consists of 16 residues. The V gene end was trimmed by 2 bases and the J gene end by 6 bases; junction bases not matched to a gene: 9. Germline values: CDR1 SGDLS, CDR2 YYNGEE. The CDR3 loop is CASSVYPGQGAIEQYF. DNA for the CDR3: TGTGCCAGCAGCGTCTACCCGGGACAGGGGGCAATCGAGCAGTACTTC.